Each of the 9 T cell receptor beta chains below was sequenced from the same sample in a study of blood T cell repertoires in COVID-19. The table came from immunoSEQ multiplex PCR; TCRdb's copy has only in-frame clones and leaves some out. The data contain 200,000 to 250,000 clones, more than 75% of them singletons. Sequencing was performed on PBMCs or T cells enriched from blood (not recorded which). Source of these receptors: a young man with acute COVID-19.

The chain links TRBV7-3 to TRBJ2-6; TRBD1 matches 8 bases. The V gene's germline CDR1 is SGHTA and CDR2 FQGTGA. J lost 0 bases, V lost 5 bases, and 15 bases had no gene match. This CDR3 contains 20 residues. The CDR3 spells CASSPTGAGGFHSGANVLTF. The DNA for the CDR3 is TGTGCCAGCAGCCCCACGGGAGCAGGGGGCTTTCACTCTGGGGCCAACGTCCTGACTTTC.

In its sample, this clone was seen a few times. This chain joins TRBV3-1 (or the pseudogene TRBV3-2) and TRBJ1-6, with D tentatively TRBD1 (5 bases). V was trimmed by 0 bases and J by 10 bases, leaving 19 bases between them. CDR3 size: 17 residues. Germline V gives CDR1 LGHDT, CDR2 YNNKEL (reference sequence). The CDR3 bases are TGTGCCAGCAGCCAAGATACAGGTAGTTTATCTCAATCACCCCTCCACTTT. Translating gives CASSQDTGSLSQSPLHF.

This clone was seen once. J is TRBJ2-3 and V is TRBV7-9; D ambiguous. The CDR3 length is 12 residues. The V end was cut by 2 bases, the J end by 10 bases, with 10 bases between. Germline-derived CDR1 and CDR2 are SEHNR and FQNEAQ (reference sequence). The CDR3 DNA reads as TGTGCCAGCAGCTTAAGCGATTACGCGCAGTATTTT. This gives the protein CASSLSDYAQYF. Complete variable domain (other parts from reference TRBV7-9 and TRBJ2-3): DTGVSQNPRHKITKRGQNVTFRCDPISEHNRLYWYRQTLGQGPEFLTYFQNEAQLEKSRLLSDRFSAERPKGSFSTLEIQRTEQGDSAMYLCASSLSDYAQYFGPGTRLTVL.

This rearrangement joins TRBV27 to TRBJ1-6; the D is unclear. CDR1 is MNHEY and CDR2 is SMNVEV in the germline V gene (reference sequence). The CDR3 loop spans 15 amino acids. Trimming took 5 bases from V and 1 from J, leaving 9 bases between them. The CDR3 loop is CASSEQLSYNSPLHF. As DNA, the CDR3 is TGTGCCAGCAGTGAACAATTATCCTATAATTCACCCCTCCACTTT.

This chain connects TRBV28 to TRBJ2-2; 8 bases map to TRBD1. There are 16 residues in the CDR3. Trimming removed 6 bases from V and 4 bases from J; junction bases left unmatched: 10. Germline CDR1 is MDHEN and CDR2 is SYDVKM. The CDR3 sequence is CASRPSTGVGTGELFF. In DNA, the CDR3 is TGTGCCAGCAGACCCTCGACAGGGGTTGGCACCGGGGAGCTGTTTTTT.

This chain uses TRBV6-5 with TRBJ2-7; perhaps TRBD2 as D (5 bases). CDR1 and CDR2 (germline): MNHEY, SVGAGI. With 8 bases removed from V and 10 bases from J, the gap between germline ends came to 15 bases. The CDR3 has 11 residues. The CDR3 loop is CASGLTNIQYF. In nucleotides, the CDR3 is TGTGCCAGCGGACTGACTAATATCCAGTACTTC.

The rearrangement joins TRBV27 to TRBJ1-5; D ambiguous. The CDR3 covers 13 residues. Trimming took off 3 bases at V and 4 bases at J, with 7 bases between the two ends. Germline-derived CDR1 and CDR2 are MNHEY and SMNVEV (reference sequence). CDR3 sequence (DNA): TGTGCCAGCAGTTTTGCGGGAAATCAGCCCCAGCATTTT. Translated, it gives CASSFAGNQPQHF.

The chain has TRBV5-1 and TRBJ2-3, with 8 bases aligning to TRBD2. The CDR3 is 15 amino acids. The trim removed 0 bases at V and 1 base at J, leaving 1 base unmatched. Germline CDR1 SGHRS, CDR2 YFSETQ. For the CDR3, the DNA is TGCGCCAGCAGCTTGGCAGCGGGGGGCACAGATACGCAGTATTTT. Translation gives CASSLAAGGTDTQYF.

The CDR3 nucleotides read TGTGCCAGCAGCTTAGTCGGGACAGGAACCATTAACACCGGGGAGCTGTTTTTT. This codes for CASSLVGTGTINTGELFF. The rearrangement links TRBV7-2 to TRBJ2-2, with 8 bases matching TRBD1. This CDR3 contains 18 residues. Germline V gene data show CDR1 as SGHTA and CDR2 as FQGNSA. The V and J ends lost 1 base and 2 bases, in that order; junction bases with no gene match: 9.